This T cell receptor beta chain was documented in a study of cytomegalovirus exposure and HLA in healthy donors. Study-wide findings and caveats: The dataset shows that most TCR sequences were rare, while some public TCRs occurred in many donors.

A roughly 120-subject validation cohort, separate from the approximately 690-subject first cohort, supplied the donors. The V gene lost 1 base and the J gene lost 3 bases, with 6 bases spanning the gap. The length of the CDR3 is 13 residues. The germline CDR1 and CDR2 sequences are KGHSH and LQKENI. As concerns this clone: Its cognate antigen is unknown.

Assay: immunoSEQ multiplex PCR; the TCRdb copy retains only in-frame clones and omits some. The sample contains roughly 60,000 clones, almost 97% of which appear only once. Sequencing was performed on PBMCs. The TCR originated in a woman between 18 and 30 years old in good health and CMV-seronegative. V gene TRBV18 combines with J gene TRBJ1-1; no clear D gene. In DNA, the CDR3 is TGTGCCAGCTCACCACGGCAGGACACTGAAGCTTTCTTT. Protein sequence: CASSPRQDTEAFF.